Listed below are T cell receptor beta chains from one sample, sequenced in a study of T cells in Graves' hyperthyroidism and ophthalmopathy. TCRdb analysed the multiplex PCR reads with MiXCR anew, one entry per CDR3 protein. The sample shows roughly 290,000 distinct CDR3 sequences, roughly 13% of them seen only once. The specimen sequenced was blood. Receptor source: a middle-aged woman with Graves' hyperthyroidism. Each CDR3 is given with its conserved first and last residue. A D gene is named only where the DNA matches it firmly. Clone size is shown for a subset of rows, as once, few, many or a class of expanded clone.

TRBD1	TRBV7-2	TRBJ2-1	few	TGTGCCAGCAGCTTAGATCGAGGACAGGTCATCTCCTACAATGAGCAGTTCTTC	CASSLDRGQVISYNEQFF
NA	TRBV5-5	TRBJ1-2	NA	TGTGCCAGCAGCTGGAGGGCAGGGACTAACTATGGCTACACCTTC	CASSWRAGTNYGYTF
TRBD2	TRBV3-1	TRBJ2-5	many	TGTGCCAGCAGCCCCGGGACTAGCCAAGAGACCCAGTACTTC	CASSPGTSQETQYF
NA	TRBV7-9	TRBJ2-7	many	TGTGCCAGCAGCTTAGAGGTGAAGCAGTACTTC	CASSLEVKQYF
NA	TRBV30	TRBJ2-1	many	TGTGCCTGGAGTGGAAGAGTTGGTGATGAGCAGTTCTTC	CAWSGRVGDEQFF
NA	TRBV12-3/TRBV12-4	TRBJ2-5	NA	TGTGCCAGCAGGAGTACGGAGACCCAGTACTTC	CASRSTETQYF
NA	TRBV7-9	TRBJ1-2	NA	TGTGCCAGCAGCCCAGGCGTGGTCTACTATGGCTACACCTTC	CASSPGVVYYGYTF
NA	TRBV24-1	TRBJ1-3	NA	TGTGCCACCAGTGCGGGCCCAAGTTCCGGAAACACCATATATTTT	CATSAGPSSGNTIYF
TRBD1	TRBV15	TRBJ1-2	many	TGTGCCACCAGCAGCGGACAGGGCCTTAACTATGGCTACACCTTC	CATSSGQGLNYGYTF
TRBD1	TRBV6-1	TRBJ2-5	many	TGTGCCAGCAGAGGACAGGGGACAGAGACCCAGTACTTC	CASRGQGTETQYF
TRBD2	TRBV7-9	TRBJ2-5	many	TGTGCCAGCAGCTTAGCTCCTGCTAGCGGGAGACAGACCCAGTACTTC	CASSLAPASGRQTQYF
NA	TRBV2	TRBJ2-2	many	TGTGCCAGCACCCCACAGGCACACACCGGGGAGCTGTTTTTT	CASTPQAHTGELFF
NA	TRBV10-1	TRBJ2-3	few	TGCGCCAGCAGTGAGATGGTCGATACGCAGTATTTT	CASSEMVDTQYF
NA	TRBV29-1	TRBJ1-1	many	TGCAGCGTTGAAGATTTTTGGAAAGTAACGAACACTGAAGCTTTCTTT	CSVEDFWKVTNTEAFF
NA	TRBV7-6	TRBJ1-3	NA	TGTGCCAGCAGCCCCCGCACCGGGACACATCTTATCTCTGGAAACACCATATATTTT	CASSPRTGTHLISGNTIYF
NA	TRBV12-3/TRBV12-4	TRBJ2-7	many	TGTGCCAGCAGTTTCGACAGACGGTACGAGCAGTACTTC	CASSFDRRYEQYF
TRBD2	TRBV20-1	TRBJ2-5	NA	TGCAGTGCGAACTCCGGGACTAGCGGGAGGGTTGAGACCCAGTACTTC	CSANSGTSGRVETQYF
NA	TRBV28	TRBJ1-2	NA	TGTGCCAGCAGTAATTTGGGGACTAACTATGGCTACACCTTC	CASSNLGTNYGYTF
TRBD2	TRBV2	TRBJ2-1	many	TGTGCCAGCAGTGACGCCCTGCTAGCGGGGAATGAGCAGTTCTTC	CASSDALLAGNEQFF
NA	TRBV3-1	TRBJ1-5	many	TGTGCCAGCAGCCAGCCCCTAGGGTCTCAACAGCATTTT	CASSQPLGSQQHF
NA	TRBV20-1	TRBJ1-2	NA	TGCAGTGCTAGAGGGCAGGGAATTACCTATGGCTACACCTTC	CSARGQGITYGYTF
TRBD1	TRBV28	TRBJ1-1	many	TGTGCCATCGACAGGGCGAACACTGAAGCTTTCTTT	CAIDRANTEAFF
NA	TRBV24-1	TRBJ1-2	NA	TGTGCCACCAGTGACTCTTTCAACCGGGGCTACACCTTC	CATSDSFNRGYTF
NA	TRBV2	TRBJ2-2	NA	TGTGCCTTGTTGTCAGGGATCGGGGAGCTGTTTTTT	CALLSGIGELFF
NA	TRBV7-9	TRBJ1-3	NA	TGTGCCAGCAGCGACCAGGGGACCCTCTCTGGAAACACCATATATTTT	CASSDQGTLSGNTIYF
NA	TRBV10-2	TRBJ1-5	few	TGCGCCAGCACCTACTCCCCCAATCAGCCCCAGCATTTT	CASTYSPNQPQHF
TRBD2	TRBV20-1	TRBJ2-1	few	TGCAGTGCTAGAGGGACTAGCGATCTAGCTGAGCAGTTCTTC	CSARGTSDLAEQFF
TRBD1	TRBV7-9	TRBJ1-4	few	TGTGCCAGCACCGGACAGGGTTATGAAAAACTGTTTTTT	CASTGQGYEKLFF
NA	TRBV13	TRBJ2-2	many	TGTGCCAGCAGCTCGGGGATCTCAACCGGGGAGCTGTTTTTT	CASSSGISTGELFF
NA	TRBV20-1	TRBJ1-1	many	TGCAGTGCCAGAGGAAGGAGGTTGAGGACTGAAGCTTTCTTT	CSARGRRLRTEAFF
TRBD2	TRBV24-1	TRBJ2-3	NA	TGTGCCACCAGTGATTGGACTAGCGGGGAAGGTTATACGCAGTATTTT	CATSDWTSGEGYTQYF
TRBD1	TRBV7-8	TRBJ1-1	many	TGTGCCAGCAGCTACAGGGGGAACACTGAAGCTTTCTTT	CASSYRGNTEAFF
NA	TRBV30	TRBJ2-7	NA	TGTGCCTGGAGAGGGACTTCCGGGGGTGAGCAGTACTTC	CAWRGTSGGEQYF
NA	TRBV2	TRBJ1-5	NA	TGTGCCAGCAGGTTAATCGGCAATCAGCCCCAGCATTTT	CASRLIGNQPQHF
NA	TRBV2	TRBJ2-1	few	TGTGCCAGCAGTGGTGATTACTCCTACAATGAGCAGTTCTTC	CASSGDYSYNEQFF
NA	TRBV25-1	TRBJ1-1	many	TGTGCCAGCAGTGAATTGGGTGACACTGAAGCTTTCTTT	CASSELGDTEAFF
NA	TRBV6-6	TRBJ1-5	many	TGTGCCAGCAGTTACTCGAAAGGACTTCAGCCCCAGCATTTT	CASSYSKGLQPQHF
NA	TRBV2	TRBJ1-1	many	TGTGCCAGCAGTGTAGGAGGGAGGGGCACTGAAGCTTTCTTT	CASSVGGRGTEAFF
NA	TRBV24-1	TRBJ2-1	NA	TGTGCCACCAGTGTTGGGGACAGGGGTGTTAGCGGGAGTGAGCAGTTCTTC	CATSVGDRGVSGSEQFF
TRBD1	TRBV27	TRBJ1-1	NA	TGTGCCAGCAGTTTTCTTGCCCCCACAGGGGGCGCGACTGAAGCTTTCTTT	CASSFLAPTGGATEAFF
NA	TRBV4-1	TRBJ2-7	NA	TGCGCCAGCAGCCAAGTGGGGCCAGGGCACGAGCAGTACTTC	CASSQVGPGHEQYF
NA	TRBV9	TRBJ2-1	NA	TGTGCCAGCAGCGTCTCAGGGGCGAATGAGCAGTTCTTC	CASSVSGANEQFF
NA	TRBV18	TRBJ1-4	NA	TGTGCCAGCCCTATCCCGGGGACCTCTAATGAAAAACTGTTTTTT	CASPIPGTSNEKLFF
NA	TRBV6-5	TRBJ1-1	many	TGTGCCAGCAGTTACCCCCCTTCGGAGACTGAAGCTTTCTTT	CASSYPPSETEAFF
NA	TRBV28	TRBJ2-7	many	TGTGCCAGCAGTTCTCTGGGAGGGGGTCCCTACGAGCAGTACTTC	CASSSLGGGPYEQYF
TRBD2	TRBV20-1	TRBJ2-2	many	TGCAGTGCTAGAACTAGCGGGATCGCCGGGGAGCTGTTTTTT	CSARTSGIAGELFF
NA	TRBV20-1	TRBJ1-1	many	TGCAGTGCTCTGGATGGCCCTGAAGCTTTCTTT	CSALDGPEAFF
NA	TRBV12-3/TRBV12-4	TRBJ2-3	NA	TGTGCCAGCAGTTTGGCCTATCGATACACAGATACGCAGTATTTT	CASSLAYRYTDTQYF